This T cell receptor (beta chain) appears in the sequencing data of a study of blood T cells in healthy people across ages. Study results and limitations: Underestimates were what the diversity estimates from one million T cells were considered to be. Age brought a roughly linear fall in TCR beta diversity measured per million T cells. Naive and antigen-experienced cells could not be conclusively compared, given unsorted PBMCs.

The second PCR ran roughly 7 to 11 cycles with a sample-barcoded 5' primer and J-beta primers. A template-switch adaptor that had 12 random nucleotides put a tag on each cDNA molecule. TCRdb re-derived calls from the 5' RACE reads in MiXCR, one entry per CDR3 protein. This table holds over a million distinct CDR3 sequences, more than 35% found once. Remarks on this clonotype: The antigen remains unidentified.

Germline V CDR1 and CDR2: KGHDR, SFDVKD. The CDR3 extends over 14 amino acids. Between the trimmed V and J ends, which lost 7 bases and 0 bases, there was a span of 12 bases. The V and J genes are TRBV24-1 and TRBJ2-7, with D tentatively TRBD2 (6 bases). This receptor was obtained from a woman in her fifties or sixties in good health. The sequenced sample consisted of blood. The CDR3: CATSAAGSSYEQYF. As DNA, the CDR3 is TGTGCCACCAGCGCCGCCGGGAGCTCCTACGAGCAGTACTTC.